The clone carrying this T cell receptor beta chain was seen repeatedly, ten times or more. Its antigen remains unknown. The data derive from a study of T cells in Graves' hyperthyroidism and ophthalmopathy. The study, taken as a whole, reports: Ophthalmopathy could be told apart from stable hyperthyroidism with a 13 V-J model.

There were TCR beta CDR3 regions amplified from RNA transcripts. HTBI primers were the set used in a first-round RT-PCR of the TCR CDR3. TCRdb re-analysed the multiplex PCR reads in MiXCR, keeping a single row per CDR3 protein. The repertoire holds roughly 200,000 distinct CDR3 sequences, approximately 20% seen once, with roughly 44% in the top ten. The CDR3 sequence is 15 residues long. The ends lost 5 bases at V and 5 bases at J; junction bases unmatched: 9. CDR1 is MDHEN and CDR2 is SYDVKM in the germline V gene. The sample taken for sequencing was blood. The rearrangement uses TRBV28 and TRBJ2-7, with TRBD1 matching over 10 bases. The source is a middle-aged man with Graves' hyperthyroidism. CDR3 in amino acids: CASSPGTGALDEQYF. The DNA for the CDR3 is TGTGCCAGCAGTCCCGGGACAGGGGCGCTGGACGAGCAGTACTTC. The whole variable domain, remainder taken from reference TRBV28 and TRBJ2-7, is DVKVTQSSRYLVKRTGEKVFLECVQDMDHENMFWYRQDPGLGLRLIYFSYDVKMKEKGDIPEGYSVSREKKERFSLILESASTNQTSMYLCASSPGTGALDEQYFGPGTRLTVT.